This is a list of T cell receptor beta chains from one sample in a study of CD4 T cells in relation to SARS-CoV-2 and coronaviruses. Produced via immunoSEQ multiplex PCR; TCRdb's table is partial and in-frame only. Of over 15,000 clones in the sample, 82% were seen once. These receptors have no known antigen. The sequenced sample was CD4+ T cells from PBMCs, cultured in vitro. The origin of the receptors is a human donor in good health. The conserved cysteine and the conserved F or W are not part of the CDR3 here. Clone size is shown for a subset of rows, as once, few, many or a class of expanded clone.

v_gene: TRBV7-8
j_gene: TRBJ2-7
abundance: -
CDR3aa: ASSLAEGRPSSYEQY

v_gene: TRBV19
j_gene: TRBJ1-5
abundance: -
CDR3aa: ASSPRTGVGPQH

v_gene: TRBV11-1
j_gene: TRBJ2-3
abundance: -
CDR3aa: ASSNRRLITDTQY

v_gene: TRBV29-1
j_gene: TRBJ2-7
abundance: -
CDR3aa: SVEGPWNEQY

v_gene: TRBV18
j_gene: TRBJ2-4
abundance: -
CDR3aa: ASSPGRDLAKNIQY

v_gene: TRBV2
j_gene: TRBJ2-1
abundance: -
CDR3aa: ASSESPTGNEQF

v_gene: TRBV29-1
j_gene: TRBJ1-5
abundance: few
CDR3aa: SVADGSQPQH

v_gene: TRBV5-1
j_gene: TRBJ1-6
abundance: -
CDR3aa: ASSLGGRAVNSPLH

v_gene: TRBV7-2
j_gene: TRBJ1-2
abundance: few
CDR3aa: ASSLDPRRGYT

v_gene: TRBV29-1
j_gene: TRBJ2-3
abundance: -
CDR3aa: SALTGTTDTQY

v_gene: TRBV5-1
j_gene: TRBJ1-3
abundance: -
CDR3aa: ASSPDYSGNTIY

v_gene: TRBV19
j_gene: TRBJ2-5
abundance: once
CDR3aa: ASSGGGQGETQY

v_gene: TRBV4-1
j_gene: TRBJ2-3
abundance: -
CDR3aa: ASSQDQAGVTDTQY

v_gene: TRBV2
j_gene: TRBJ2-7
abundance: once
CDR3aa: ASSEGPKGYEQY

v_gene: TRBV5-5
j_gene: TRBJ2-5
abundance: -
CDR3aa: ASSPRGQRRETQY

v_gene: TRBV9
j_gene: TRBJ2-7
abundance: -
CDR3aa: ASSVGGGSGSYEQY

v_gene: TRBV4-1
j_gene: TRBJ2-7
abundance: -
CDR3aa: ASSQLSGTFYEQY

v_gene: TRBV7-2
j_gene: TRBJ2-1
abundance: -
CDR3aa: ASSFHNEQF

v_gene: TRBV29-1
j_gene: TRBJ2-3
abundance: -
CDR3aa: SAHPRDRGPDTQY

v_gene: TRBV9
j_gene: TRBJ1-3
abundance: -
CDR3aa: ASSVAGTDLSGNTIY

v_gene: TRBV5-5
j_gene: TRBJ2-2
abundance: -
CDR3aa: ASSLDGHGELF

v_gene: TRBV2
j_gene: TRBJ1-1
abundance: -
CDR3aa: ASSEPTHTEAF

v_gene: TRBV19
j_gene: TRBJ2-3
abundance: -
CDR3aa: ATTTGGLDTQY

v_gene: TRBV11-2
j_gene: TRBJ2-1
abundance: -
CDR3aa: ASSLVGGRRYNEQF

v_gene: TRBV21-1
j_gene: TRBJ2-1
abundance: few
CDR3aa: ASSKPFSDTTYNEQF

v_gene: TRBV7-8
j_gene: TRBJ2-1
abundance: once
CDR3aa: ASSSVGLAGAGEQF

v_gene: TRBV19
j_gene: TRBJ2-1
abundance: -
CDR3aa: ASSPRTSGSSYNEQF

v_gene: TRBV25-1
j_gene: TRBJ2-3
abundance: -
CDR3aa: ASSARDRGTDTQY

v_gene: TRBV6-2/TRBV6-3
j_gene: TRBJ2-3
abundance: -
CDR3aa: ASNPASTDTQY

v_gene: TRBV6-5
j_gene: TRBJ1-2
abundance: -
CDR3aa: ASSYSSREVFYGYT

v_gene: TRBV5-1
j_gene: TRBJ2-2
abundance: -
CDR3aa: ASMGGGMNTGELF

v_gene: TRBV6-1
j_gene: TRBJ1-2
abundance: -
CDR3aa: ASSEDGGSINYGYT

v_gene: TRBV9
j_gene: TRBJ2-1
abundance: -
CDR3aa: ASSGGDSDNEQF

v_gene: TRBV19
j_gene: TRBJ2-7
abundance: -
CDR3aa: ASSIDLSSSYEQY

v_gene: TRBV7-2
j_gene: TRBJ2-7
abundance: once
CDR3aa: ASSLGGGGSYEQY

v_gene: TRBV5-4
j_gene: TRBJ2-1
abundance: -
CDR3aa: ASSLGGAPNEQF

v_gene: TRBV30
j_gene: TRBJ1-2
abundance: few
CDR3aa: ASLTSRDLSYT

v_gene: TRBV12-3/TRBV12-4
j_gene: TRBJ2-3
abundance: -
CDR3aa: ASRTGPDTQY

v_gene: TRBV7-9
j_gene: TRBJ2-3
abundance: -
CDR3aa: ASSYPPLVDTQY

v_gene: TRBV6-1
j_gene: TRBJ1-6
abundance: -
CDR3aa: ASSQGDRQPSPLH

v_gene: TRBV11-2
j_gene: TRBJ2-5
abundance: -
CDR3aa: ASSFRPAEQETQY

v_gene: TRBV18
j_gene: TRBJ2-7
abundance: -
CDR3aa: ASSPALAGGSEQY

v_gene: TRBV6-5
j_gene: TRBJ2-3
abundance: -
CDR3aa: ASSRQGLRSAQY

v_gene: TRBV13
j_gene: TRBJ2-1
abundance: -
CDR3aa: ASSLKTGGGINEQF

v_gene: TRBV7-8
j_gene: TRBJ2-2
abundance: -
CDR3aa: ASSPRTGIVTGELF

v_gene: TRBV11-2
j_gene: TRBJ2-6
abundance: -
CDR3aa: ASSHARGQYGSGANVLT